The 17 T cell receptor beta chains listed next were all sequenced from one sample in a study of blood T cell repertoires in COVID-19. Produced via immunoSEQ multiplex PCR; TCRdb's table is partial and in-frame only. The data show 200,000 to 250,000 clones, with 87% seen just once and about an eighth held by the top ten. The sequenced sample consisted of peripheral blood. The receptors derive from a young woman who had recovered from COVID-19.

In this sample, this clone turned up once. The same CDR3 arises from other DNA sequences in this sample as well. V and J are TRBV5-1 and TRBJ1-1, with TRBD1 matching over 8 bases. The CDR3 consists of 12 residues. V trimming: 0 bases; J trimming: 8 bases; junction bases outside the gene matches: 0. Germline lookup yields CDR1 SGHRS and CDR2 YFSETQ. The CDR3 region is CASSLAGGEAFF. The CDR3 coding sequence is TGCGCCAGCAGCTTGGCAGGGGGCGAAGCTTTCTTT.

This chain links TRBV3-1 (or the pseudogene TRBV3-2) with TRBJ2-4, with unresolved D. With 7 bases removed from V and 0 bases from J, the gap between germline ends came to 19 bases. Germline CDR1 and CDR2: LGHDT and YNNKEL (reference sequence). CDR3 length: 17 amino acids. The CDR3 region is CASTPSQAGLAKNIQYF. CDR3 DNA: TGTGCCAGCACCCCATCCCAGGCAGGCCTAGCCAAAAACATTCAGTACTTC.

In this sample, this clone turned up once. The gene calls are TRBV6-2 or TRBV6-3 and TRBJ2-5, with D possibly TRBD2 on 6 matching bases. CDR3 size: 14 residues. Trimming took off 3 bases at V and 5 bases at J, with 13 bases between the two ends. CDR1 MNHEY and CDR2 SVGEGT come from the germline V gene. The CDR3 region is CASSYGGSVETQYF. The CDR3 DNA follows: TGTGCCAGCAGTTATGGGGGGTCCGTTGAGACCCAGTACTTC.

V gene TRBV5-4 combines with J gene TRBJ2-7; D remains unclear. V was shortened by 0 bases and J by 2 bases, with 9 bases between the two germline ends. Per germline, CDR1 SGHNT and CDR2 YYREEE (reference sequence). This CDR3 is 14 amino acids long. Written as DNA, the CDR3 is TGTGCCAGCAGCTTGGGACTGCTACCCTACGAGCAGTACTTC. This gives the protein CASSLGLLPYEQYF. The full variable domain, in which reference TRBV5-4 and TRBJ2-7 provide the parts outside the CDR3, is ETGVTQSPTHLIKTRGQQVTLRCSSQSGHNTVSWYQQALGQGPQFIFQYYREEENGRGNFPPRFSGLQFPNYSSELNVNALELDDSALYLCASSLGLLPYEQYFGPGTRLTVT.

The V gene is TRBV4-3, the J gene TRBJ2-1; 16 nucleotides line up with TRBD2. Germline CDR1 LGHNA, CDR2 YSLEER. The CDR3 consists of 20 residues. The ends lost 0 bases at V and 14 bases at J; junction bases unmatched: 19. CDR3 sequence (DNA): TGCGCCAGCAGCCAAGATCTGTCGGGACTAGCGGGAGGGTCCCGGCGGTTGGAGTTCTTC. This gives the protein CASSQDLSGLAGGSRRLEFF.

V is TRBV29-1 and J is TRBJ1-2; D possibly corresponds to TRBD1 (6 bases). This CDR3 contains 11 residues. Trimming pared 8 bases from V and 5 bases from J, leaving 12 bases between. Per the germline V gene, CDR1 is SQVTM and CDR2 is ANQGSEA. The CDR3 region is CSTGQSYGYTF. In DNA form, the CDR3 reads TGCAGCACCGGACAGTCATATGGCTACACCTTC.

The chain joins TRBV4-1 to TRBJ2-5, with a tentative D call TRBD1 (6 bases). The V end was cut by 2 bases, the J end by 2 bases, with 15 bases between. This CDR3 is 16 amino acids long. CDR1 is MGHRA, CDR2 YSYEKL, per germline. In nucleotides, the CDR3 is TGCGCCAGCAGCCAACGCATACAGGGAGTACAAGAGACCCAGTACTTC. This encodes CASSQRIQGVQETQYF.

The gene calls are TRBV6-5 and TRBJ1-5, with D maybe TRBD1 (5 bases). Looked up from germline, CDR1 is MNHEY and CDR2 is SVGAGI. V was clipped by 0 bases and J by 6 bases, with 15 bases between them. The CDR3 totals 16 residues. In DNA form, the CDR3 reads TGTGCCAGCAGTTACTCGAGGTGGGATCAGGGTCAGCCCCAGCATTTT. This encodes CASSYSRWDQGQPQHF.

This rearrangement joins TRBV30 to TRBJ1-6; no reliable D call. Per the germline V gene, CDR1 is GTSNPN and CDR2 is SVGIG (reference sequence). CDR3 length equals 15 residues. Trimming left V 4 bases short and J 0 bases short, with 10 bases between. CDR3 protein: CAWTDRSSYNSPLHF. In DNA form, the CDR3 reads TGTGCCTGGACAGACCGGAGCTCCTATAATTCACCCCTCCACTTT.

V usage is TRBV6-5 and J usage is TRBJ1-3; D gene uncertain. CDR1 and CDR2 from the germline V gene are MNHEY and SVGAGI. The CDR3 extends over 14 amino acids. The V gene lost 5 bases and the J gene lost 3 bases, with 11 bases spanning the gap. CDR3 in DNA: TGTGCCAGCAGTCCTCGGACTGTTGGAAACACCATATATTTT. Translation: CASSPRTVGNTIYF.

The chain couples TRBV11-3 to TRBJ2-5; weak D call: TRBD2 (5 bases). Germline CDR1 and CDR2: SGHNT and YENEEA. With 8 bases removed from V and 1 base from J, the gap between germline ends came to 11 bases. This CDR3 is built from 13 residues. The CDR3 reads CASGRGIQETQYF. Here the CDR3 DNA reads TGTGCCAGCGGCCGAGGGATCCAAGAGACCCAGTACTTC.

The DNA of the CDR3 is TGTGCCAGCAGCCAGGAGGGTTACGAGCAGTACTTC. Protein: CASSQEGYEQYF. The rearrangement joins TRBV14 to TRBJ2-7, with a tentative D call TRBD2 (6 bases). The CDR3 loop spans 12 amino acids. Germline V lookup: CDR1 SGHDN, CDR2 FVKESK. The germline V and J ends were trimmed by 3 bases and 4 bases, with 7 bases remaining between them.

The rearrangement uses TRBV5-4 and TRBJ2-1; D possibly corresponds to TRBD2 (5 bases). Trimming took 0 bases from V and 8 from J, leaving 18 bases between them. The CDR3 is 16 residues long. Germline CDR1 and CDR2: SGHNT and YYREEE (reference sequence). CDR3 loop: CASSLGVPGTSDEQFF. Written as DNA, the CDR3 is TGTGCCAGCAGCTTGGGGGTACCGGGAACGTCCGATGAGCAGTTCTTC.

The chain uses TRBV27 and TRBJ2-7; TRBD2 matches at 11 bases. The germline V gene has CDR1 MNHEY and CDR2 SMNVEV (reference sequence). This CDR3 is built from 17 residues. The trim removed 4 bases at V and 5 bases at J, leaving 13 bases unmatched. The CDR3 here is CASSWIIGTSGSDEQYF. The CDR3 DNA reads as TGTGCCAGCAGTTGGATTATAGGTACTAGCGGGAGCGACGAGCAGTACTTC.

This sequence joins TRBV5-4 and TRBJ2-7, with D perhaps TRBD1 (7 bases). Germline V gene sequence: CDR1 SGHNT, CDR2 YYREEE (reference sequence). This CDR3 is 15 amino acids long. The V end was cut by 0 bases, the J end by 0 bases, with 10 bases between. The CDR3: CASSLGQGGSYEQYF. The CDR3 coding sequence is TGTGCCAGCAGCTTGGGGCAGGGGGGCTCCTACGAGCAGTACTTC.

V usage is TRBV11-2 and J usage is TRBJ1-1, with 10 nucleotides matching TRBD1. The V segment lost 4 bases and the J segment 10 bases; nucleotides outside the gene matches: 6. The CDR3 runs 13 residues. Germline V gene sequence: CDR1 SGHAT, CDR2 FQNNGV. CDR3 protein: CASSSYRDRGAFF. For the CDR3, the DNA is TGTGCCAGCAGCTCCTACCGGGACAGGGGAGCTTTCTTT.

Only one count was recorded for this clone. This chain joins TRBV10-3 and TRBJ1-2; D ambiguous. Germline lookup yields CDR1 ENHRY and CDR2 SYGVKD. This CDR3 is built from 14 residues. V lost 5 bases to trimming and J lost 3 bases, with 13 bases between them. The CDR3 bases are TGTGCCATCAGTCTCGGAGGGAGCTACTATGGCTACACCTTC. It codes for CAISLGGSYYGYTF.